A single sample is the source of the 29 T cell receptor beta chains below, sequenced in a study of Ad26.COV2.S vaccination and SARS-CoV-2 variants. Treatment meaning: about 20 received Ad26.COV2.S at low or high dose, single or two shots; about five received placebo; per-sample allocation not given. All samples were drawn on day 63, counting from the first vaccine or placebo injection. Using immunoSEQ multiplex PCR, the repertoire was profiled, and TCRdb retains in-frame clones only, with some absent. The sample comprises over 200,000 clones, over 75% of which are singletons, and roughly 10% rests with the top ten. Here the sequenced sample was peripheral blood, taken in a trial of Ad26.COV2.S vaccine versus placebo. The receptors stem from a person between 18 and 65 years old who received the Ad26.COV2.S COVID-19 vaccine or a placebo.

The chain couples TRBV19 to TRBJ2-7; maybe TRBD2 (6 bases). Between the trimmed V and J ends, which lost 4 bases and 2 bases, there was a span of 12 bases. CDR3 length: 14 amino acids. CDR1 and CDR2 from the germline V gene are LNHDA and SQIVND (reference sequence). The CDR3 region is CASSTGLFTYEQYF. The CDR3 nucleotides are TGTGCCAGTAGTACGGGACTTTTTACCTACGAGCAGTACTTC.

V gene TRBV14 combines with J gene TRBJ2-7; D gene uncertain. Trimming cost V 0 bases and J 3 bases, with 6 bases left between them. This CDR3 has 13 amino acids. The germline V gene encodes CDR1 SGHDN and CDR2 FVKESK. In nucleotides, the CDR3 is TGTGCCAGCAGCCAAGAAATGGGCTACGAGCAGTACTTC. Translated, it gives CASSQEMGYEQYF.

The chain recombines TRBV6-5 with TRBJ2-7, with D possibly TRBD2 on 5 matching bases. There are 14 residues in the CDR3. Between the trimmed V and J ends, which lost 5 bases and 5 bases, there was a span of 16 bases. CDR1 and CDR2 (germline): MNHEY, SVGAGI. CDR3 protein: CASSPRPLRDEQYF. The CDR3 DNA reads TGTGCCAGCAGTCCCCGGCCCCTGAGGGACGAGCAGTACTTC.

The V gene is TRBV30, the J gene TRBJ2-7, with D maybe TRBD2 (7 bases). Trimming took off 2 bases at V and 2 bases at J, with 10 bases between the two ends. Looked up from germline, CDR1 is GTSNPN and CDR2 is SVGIG (reference sequence). The length of the CDR3 is 13 residues. This CDR3 is CAWSRGGTYEQYF. CDR3 in DNA: TGTGCCTGGAGTCGCGGGGGCACCTACGAGCAGTACTTC.

The chain joins TRBV10-3 to TRBJ2-1, with a weak D call TRBD2 (5 bases). Trimming left V 0 bases short and J 10 bases short, with 7 bases between. Germline V lookup: CDR1 ENHRY, CDR2 SYGVKD. This CDR3 region has 12 residues. The CDR3 region is CAISESGDEQFF. In nucleotides, the CDR3 is TGTGCCATCAGTGAGTCGGGAGACGAGCAGTTCTTC.

The chain joins TRBV20-1 to TRBJ2-1; 8 nucleotides align to TRBD1. Looked up from germline, CDR1 is DFQATT and CDR2 is SNEGSKA (reference sequence). The J segment lost 5 bases and the V segment lost 3 bases, leaving 6 bases of the junction unmatched. CDR3 length equals 14 residues. This CDR3 is CSASRQGIDNEQFF. CDR3 coding DNA: TGCAGTGCTAGTAGACAGGGGATAGACAATGAGCAGTTCTTC.

The V and J genes are TRBV6-5 and TRBJ2-7; 7 bases agree with TRBD1. This CDR3 comprises 16 residues. Germline values: CDR1 MNHEY, CDR2 SVGAGI. J was trimmed by 0 bases and V by 0 bases; bases with no gene match: 5. In nucleotides, the CDR3 is TGTGCCAGCAGTTACTCGAGAGGGGACAGCTCCTACGAGCAGTACTTC. Protein: CASSYSRGDSSYEQYF.

The V call is TRBV5-4, the J call TRBJ1-2; D may be TRBD1 (5 bases). Germline CDR1 is SGHNT and CDR2 is YYREEE (reference sequence). The CDR3 loop spans 12 amino acids. The V end was cut by 5 bases, the J end by 5 bases, with 10 bases between. The DNA of the CDR3 is TGTGCCAGCAGGGGGGGTATTTATGGCTACACCTTC. It yields the protein CASRGGIYGYTF.

V gene TRBV11-2 combines with J gene TRBJ1-4; no definite D call. Germline V lookup: CDR1 SGHAT, CDR2 FQNNGV. The CDR3 extends over 15 amino acids. Trimming cost V 0 bases and J 8 bases, with 13 bases left between them. DNA of the CDR3: TGTGCCAGCAGCTTAGATCCTAGAATCGGGGAAAAACTGTTTTTT. Its protein is CASSLDPRIGEKLFF.

The chain joins TRBV7-2 to TRBJ1-3; no definite D call. V shed 5 bases and J shed 4 bases, with 15 bases lying between them. CDR1 is SGHTA and CDR2 is FQGNSA in the germline V gene. The CDR3 extends over 15 amino acids. The CDR3 is CASSPLIARGNTIYF. For the CDR3, the DNA is TGTGCCAGCAGCCCCCTAATTGCCCGCGGAAACACCATATATTTT.

This chain uses TRBV27 with TRBJ2-7; 8 bases align to TRBD1. V shed 5 bases and J 2 bases; nucleotides not matched to a gene: 8. The CDR3 runs 15 residues. CDR1 and CDR2 from the germline V gene are MNHEY and SMNVEV (reference sequence). DNA for the CDR3: TGTGCCAGCAGTCGGACAGGGCGGGGTCCCTACGAGCAGTACTTC. It specifies CASSRTGRGPYEQYF.

This sequence joins TRBV19 and TRBJ1-1, with TRBD1 identical over 7 bases. J gave up 4 bases and V 6 bases, and 11 bases lay outside the gene matches. The germline V gene has CDR1 LNHDA and CDR2 SQIVND (reference sequence). This CDR3 has 15 residues. CDR3 sequence: CASSRLGQTSTEAFF. The DNA for the CDR3 is TGTGCCAGTAGCCGACTGGGACAGACTTCCACTGAAGCTTTCTTT.

This chain uses TRBV12-3 or TRBV12-4 with TRBJ1-5; D perhaps matches TRBD1 (5 bases). The CDR3 totals 13 residues. The germline V and J ends were trimmed by 3 bases and 7 bases, with 10 bases remaining between them. The CDR3 DNA reads as TGTGCCAGCAGTTTGGGGGTAAGCCAGCCCCAGCATTTT. Amino acids: CASSLGVSQPQHF.

V and J are TRBV18 and TRBJ2-1; 9 bases align to TRBD1. With 1 base clipped from V and 7 bases from J, the junction kept 5 bases outside the gene matches. Germline V lookup: CDR1 KGHSH, CDR2 LQKENI. The CDR3 runs to 15 residues. CDR3 region: CASSPLSTGGNEQFF. DNA of the CDR3: TGTGCCAGCTCACCACTTTCGACAGGGGGGAATGAGCAGTTCTTC.

This chain uses TRBV2 with TRBJ2-1; TRBD2 matches at 13 bases. CDR3 length: 15 amino acids. The V gene end was trimmed by 4 bases and the J gene end by 5 bases; junction bases not matched to a gene: 2. Per the germline V gene, CDR1 is SNHLY and CDR2 is FYNNEI. CDR3 nucleotides: TGTGCCAGCAGTGGACTAGCGGGAGGCCACAATGAGCAGTTCTTC. Translation gives CASSGLAGGHNEQFF.

Here the CDR3 DNA reads TGTGCCAGCAGCCCCCAGGGGCCCTTAGACACCGGGGAGCTGTTTTTT. Protein: CASSPQGPLDTGELFF. The chain joins TRBV9 to TRBJ2-2; perhaps TRBD1 as D (6 bases). Per the germline V gene, CDR1 is SGDLS and CDR2 is YYNGEE. This CDR3 has 16 residues. Trimming shortened V by 4 bases and J by 3 bases, and 16 bases separated the two germline ends.

The chain has TRBV29-1 and TRBJ2-1, with D possibly called TRBD1 or TRBD2 (6 bases each). Germline CDR1 is SQVTM and CDR2 is ANQGSEA. Trimming stripped 4 bases from V and 10 bases from J, with 11 bases between. This CDR3 has 11 residues. The CDR3 region has the DNA TGCAGCGTTGCCGAGGGGGGAGAGCAGTTCTTC. This encodes CSVAEGGEQFF.

In regard to this clone: The sample holds other DNA sequences that translate to the same CDR3. The chain employs TRBV4-1 and TRBJ2-3; D unclear. Germline V gives CDR1 MGHRA, CDR2 YSYEKL. CDR3 size: 12 residues. Deletions cut 3 bases from V and 3 bases from J, with 4 bases between. The DNA of the CDR3 is TGCGCCAGCAGCCAGTTGACAGATACGCAGTATTTT. Encoded protein: CASSQLTDTQYF.

The chain couples TRBV7-9 to TRBJ1-2; D might be TRBD1 (5 bases). Trimming removed 2 bases at V and 7 bases at J, with 8 bases between. The CDR3 covers 12 residues. Looked up from germline, CDR1 is SEHNR and CDR2 is FQNEAQ (reference sequence). This CDR3 is CASSLWGGGYTF. CDR3 nucleotide sequence: TGTGCCAGCAGCTTATGGGGGGGTGGCTACACCTTC.

The table lists this clone with a few counts. The chain joins TRBV7-3 to TRBJ1-6; D gene uncertain. The CDR3 totals 12 residues. The germline V and J ends were trimmed by 5 bases and 10 bases, with 9 bases remaining between them. The germline gives CDR1 SGHTA, CDR2 FQGTGA. CDR3 residues: CASSQGNSPLHF. Written as DNA, the CDR3 is TGTGCCAGCAGCCAAGGGAACTCACCCCTCCACTTT. Together with reference TRBV7-3 and TRBJ1-6, the CDR3 gives the full variable domain: GAGVSQTPSNKVTEKGKYVELRCDPISGHTALYWYRQSLGQGPEFLIYFQGTGAADDSGLPNDRFFAVRPEGSVSTLKIQRTERGDSAVYLCASSQGNSPLHFGNGTRLTVT.

The rearrangement uses TRBV28 and TRBJ1-1, with D tentatively TRBD1 (5 bases). Trimming took off 7 bases at V and 5 bases at J, with 23 bases between the two ends. The length of the CDR3 is 16 residues. CDR1 and CDR2 (germline): MDHEN, SYDVKM. The CDR3 here is CASTQGGKGRGTEAFF. The CDR3 region has the DNA TGTGCCAGCACCCAAGGAGGTAAGGGGAGAGGAACTGAAGCTTTCTTT.

V usage is TRBV2 and J usage is TRBJ2-1, with 8 bases lining up with TRBD1. The CDR3 extends over 14 amino acids. V shed 2 bases and J 8 bases; nucleotides not matched to a gene: 5. Germline lookup yields CDR1 SNHLY and CDR2 FYNNEI. CDR3 in amino acids: CASSEQGAIDEQFF. The CDR3 nucleotides are TGTGCCAGCAGTGAACAGGGGGCGATCGATGAGCAGTTCTTC. Variable domain in full (rest from reference TRBV2 and TRBJ2-1): EPEVTQTPSHQVTQMGQEVILRCVPISNHLYFYWYRQILGQKVEFLVSFYNNEISEKSEIFDDQFSVERPDGSNFTLKIRSTKLEDSAMYFCASSEQGAIDEQFFGPGTRLTVL.

The V call is TRBV7-2, the J call TRBJ2-7, with 10 bases lining up with TRBD2. This CDR3 has 18 amino acids. Germline V gives CDR1 SGHTA, CDR2 FQGNSA. The trim removed 3 bases at V and 2 bases at J, leaving 13 bases unmatched. In nucleotides, the CDR3 is TGTGCCAGCAGCTTGGAGAGCGGGGGGGGGCTCTTGGCCTACGAGCAGTACTTC. It translates to CASSLESGGGLLAYEQYF.

The chain employs TRBV24-1 and TRBJ2-3, with a possible D match to TRBD1 (6 bases). CDR1 is KGHDR, CDR2 SFDVKD, per germline. The V end lost 4 bases, the J end lost 1 base, and 11 bases lay between the germline ends. The CDR3 consists of 15 residues. CDR3 loop: CATSEWGLGTDTQYF. The CDR3 coding sequence is TGTGCCACCAGTGAATGGGGGCTCGGCACAGATACGCAGTATTTT.

The chain uses TRBV3-1 (or the pseudogene TRBV3-2) and TRBJ2-2; D unclear. The CDR3 sequence is 17 residues long. V was trimmed by 4 bases and J by 0 bases, leaving 15 bases between them. From germline, CDR1 is LGHDT and CDR2 YNNKEL (reference sequence). CDR3 residues: CASSRLVVRSNTGELFF. In DNA form, the CDR3 reads TGTGCCAGCAGCCGGCTGGTGGTCAGGTCGAACACCGGGGAGCTGTTTTTT.

CDR3 protein: CASSYPYRGNTEAFF. In DNA, the CDR3 is TGTGCCAGCAGTTACCCATATCGCGGGAACACTGAAGCTTTCTTT. V gene TRBV6-6 combines with J gene TRBJ1-1, with unresolved D. V shed 2 bases and J shed 1 base, with 11 bases lying between them. This CDR3 is 15 amino acids long. Germline V lookup: CDR1 MNHNY, CDR2 SVGAGI (reference sequence).

This sequence joins TRBV7-9 and TRBJ2-7; no clear D. The ends were cut back, 0 bases at V and 5 bases at J, with 11 bases in the middle. This CDR3 is 14 amino acids long. Germline values: CDR1 SEHNR, CDR2 FQNEAQ (reference sequence). This CDR3 is CASSLAQNQDEQYF. CDR3 sequence (DNA): TGTGCCAGCAGCTTAGCGCAAAATCAGGACGAGCAGTACTTC.

The chain's CDR3 is CASSQELHSEAFF. CDR3 DNA sequence: TGTGCCAGCAGCCAAGAGCTCCATTCTGAAGCTTTCTTT. The chain joins TRBV3-1 (or the pseudogene TRBV3-2) to TRBJ1-1; D is undetermined. The CDR3 extends over 13 amino acids. From germline, CDR1 is LGHDT and CDR2 YNNKEL (reference sequence). V shed 0 bases and J shed 6 bases, with 8 bases lying between them.

This chain links TRBV4-2 with TRBJ2-7; no clear D. There are 14 residues in the CDR3. Germline-derived CDR1 and CDR2 are LGHNA and YNFKEQ. Trimming left V 0 bases short and J 3 bases short, with 9 bases between. CDR3 protein: CASSQDLSNYEQYF. The DNA for the CDR3 is TGTGCCAGCAGCCAAGATTTGTCGAACTACGAGCAGTACTTC.